The present entry profiles one T cell receptor (beta chain) with its context. Germline CDR1 reads KGHDR; CDR2 reads SFDVKD. The ends lost 6 bases at V and 7 bases at J; junction bases unmatched: 12. The CDR3 consists of 16 residues. This sample was taken from a study of blood T cell repertoires in COVID-19. Study as a whole: Material from acute and convalescent COVID-19 was sourced from the United States, Italy and Spain. Nucleic acid was either cDNA or gDNA, and it came from T cells, B-cell-depleted T cells, or PBMCs.

Original analysis: From reference gene primer amplification, estimates of nucleated cell counts were derived. Libraries were prepared by immunoSEQ multiplex PCR; TCRdb keeps only in-frame clonotypes and omits some of them. V and J calls and clone size are given by that table; D and trimming were obtained from the DNA. The sample holds some 200,000 clones; 88% are singletons and the top ten take 1.5% to 2%. The chain carries TRBV24-1 and TRBJ2-1, with 9 bases lining up with TRBD2. The sequence was collected from a man aged 70 or older with acute or convalescent COVID-19. Material for sequencing was peripheral blood. DNA of the CDR3: TGTGCCACCAGTCATGGAGCGGGAGGAGTAGGTAATGAGCAGTTCTTC. As protein: CATSHGAGGVGNEQFF.